This T cell receptor beta chain was captured by sequencing in a study of T cell therapy after organ transplantation. Background on the study: T cells were expanded 2 to 3 weeks with 30 CMV class I/II epitopes. CMV-specific T cells, median 1.92 x 10^8, were given as 2 to 6 intravenous infusions.

Points on this clone: Antigen specificity is unknown.

Study conclusions and caveats: CD8 clonality fold change after therapy inversely tracked pretherapy clonality. In nonresponders, large pretherapy expansions changed minimally after therapy.

Method: immunoSEQ multiplex PCR; TCRdb's copy keeps in-frame clones and lacks some. Found here are 20,000 or so clones, 81% of them singletons; the top ten hold just over 9%. Time point in this sample: 4-8 weeks after completion of therapy. The specimen comprised CD8+ T cells from blood, sampled after autologous CMV-specific T cell therapy. This clonotype originated in a human patient who had received a solid organ transplant and had CMV disease. Some T cells may originate from the graft donor.

CDR3 bases: TGCGCCAGCAGCCAAGGGCCTTCCATGAACACTGAAGCTTTCTTT. As protein: CASSQGPSMNTEAFF. V is TRBV4-1 and J is TRBJ1-1; D ambiguous. The V end lost 1 base, the J end lost 0 bases, and 9 bases lay between the germline ends. This CDR3 contains 15 residues. CDR1 MGHRA and CDR2 YSYEKL come from the germline V gene.